The clone carrying this T cell receptor (beta chain) has only one observation. No antigen is known for it. Other DNA sequences in the sample encode the same CDR3. Per germline, CDR1 SGHRS and CDR2 YFSETQ. Trimming pared 4 bases from V and 2 bases from J, leaving 12 bases between. The CDR3 contains 14 residues. Adult donors, all healthy and HIV-negative, had no recent acute infections or vaccinations. This table comes from immunoSEQ multiplex PCR, and its TCRdb copy is limited to in-frame clones, with some not included. The sample includes some 2,000,000 clones, 95% of them seen just once. The data were taken from a study of shared clonotypes between healthy human individuals. Study observations and caveats: It was observed that 5% to 6.5% of naive CD4 clonotypes were shared across a few donors. Relative to their counterparts shared across all four donors, non-shared clonotypes exhibited diminished generation probabilities. Naive subsets, compared against memory subsets, generally had larger estimated richness values.

This sequence originates from a man younger than 30 in good health. Input material: naive CD4+ T cells sorted from blood. Subset denoted: CD45RA+ positively selected. The chain combines TRBV5-1 with TRBJ1-2; no clear D. This CDR3 reads CASSPEGGNYGYTF. As DNA, the CDR3 is TGCGCCAGCAGCCCGGAGGGTGGAAACTATGGCTACACCTTC.